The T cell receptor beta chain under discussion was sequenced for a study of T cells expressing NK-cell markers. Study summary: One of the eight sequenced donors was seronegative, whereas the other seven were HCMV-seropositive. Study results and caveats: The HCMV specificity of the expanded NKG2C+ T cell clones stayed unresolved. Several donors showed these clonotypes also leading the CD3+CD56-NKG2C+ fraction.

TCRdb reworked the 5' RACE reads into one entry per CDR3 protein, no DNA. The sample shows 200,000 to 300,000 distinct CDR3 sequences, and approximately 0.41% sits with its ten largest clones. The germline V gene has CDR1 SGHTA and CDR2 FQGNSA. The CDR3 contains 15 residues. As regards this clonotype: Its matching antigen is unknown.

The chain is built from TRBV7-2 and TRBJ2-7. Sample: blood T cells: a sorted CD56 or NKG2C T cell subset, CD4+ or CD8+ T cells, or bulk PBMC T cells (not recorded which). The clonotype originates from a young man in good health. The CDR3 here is CASSLRTGPTYEQYF.